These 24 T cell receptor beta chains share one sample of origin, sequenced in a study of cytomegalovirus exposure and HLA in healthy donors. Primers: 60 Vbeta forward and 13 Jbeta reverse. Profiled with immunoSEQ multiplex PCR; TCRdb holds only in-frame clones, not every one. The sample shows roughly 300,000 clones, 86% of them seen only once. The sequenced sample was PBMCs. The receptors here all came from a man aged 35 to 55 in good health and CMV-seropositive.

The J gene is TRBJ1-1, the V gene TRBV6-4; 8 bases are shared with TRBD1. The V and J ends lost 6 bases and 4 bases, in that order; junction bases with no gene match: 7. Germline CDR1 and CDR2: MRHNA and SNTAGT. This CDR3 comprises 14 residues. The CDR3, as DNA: TGTGCCAGCAGGGATACGGACAGGGTCACTGAAGCTTTCTTT. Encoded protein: CASRDTDRVTEAFF.

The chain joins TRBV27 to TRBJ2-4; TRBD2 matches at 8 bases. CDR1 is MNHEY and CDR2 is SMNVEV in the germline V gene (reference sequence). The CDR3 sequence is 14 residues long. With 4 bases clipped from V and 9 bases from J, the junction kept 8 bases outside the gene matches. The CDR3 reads CASSSGLEIGIQYF. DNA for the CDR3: TGTGCCAGCAGTTCGGGACTAGAGATAGGCATTCAGTACTTC.

CDR3 nucleotide sequence: TGTGCCAGCAGTCAACAGGGGGCGGGAACAACTAATGAAAAACTGTTTTTT. It specifies CASSQQGAGTTNEKLFF. The J gene is TRBJ1-4, the V gene TRBV28, with 9 bases matching TRBD1. The CDR3 is 17 residues long. The ends lost 5 bases at V and 0 bases at J; junction bases unmatched: 7. Germline lookup yields CDR1 MDHEN and CDR2 SYDVKM.

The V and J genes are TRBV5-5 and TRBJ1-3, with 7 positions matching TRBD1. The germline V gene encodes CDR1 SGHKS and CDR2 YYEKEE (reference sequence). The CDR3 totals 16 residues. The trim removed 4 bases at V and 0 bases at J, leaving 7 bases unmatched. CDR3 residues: CASSRTGTDSGNTIYF. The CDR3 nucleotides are TGTGCCAGCAGCCGGACCGGGACAGACTCTGGAAACACCATATATTTT.

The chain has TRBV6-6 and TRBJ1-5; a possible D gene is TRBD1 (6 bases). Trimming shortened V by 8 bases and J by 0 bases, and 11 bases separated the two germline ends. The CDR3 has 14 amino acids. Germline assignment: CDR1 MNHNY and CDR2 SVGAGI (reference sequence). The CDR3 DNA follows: TGTGCCAGCGTTCAGGGGTATAGCAATCAGCCCCAGCATTTT. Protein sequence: CASVQGYSNQPQHF.

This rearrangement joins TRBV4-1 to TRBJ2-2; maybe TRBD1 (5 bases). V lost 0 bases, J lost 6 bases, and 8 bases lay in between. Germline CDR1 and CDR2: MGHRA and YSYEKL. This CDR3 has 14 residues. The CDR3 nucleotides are TGCGCCAGCAGCCAAGAGACGACAGCCGGGGAGCTGTTTTTT. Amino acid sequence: CASSQETTAGELFF.

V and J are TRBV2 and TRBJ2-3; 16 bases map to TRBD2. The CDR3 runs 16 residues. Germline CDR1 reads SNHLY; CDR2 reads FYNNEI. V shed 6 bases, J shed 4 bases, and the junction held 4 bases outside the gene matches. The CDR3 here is CASRAGLAGGADTQYF. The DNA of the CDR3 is TGTGCCAGCAGGGCGGGACTAGCGGGAGGGGCAGATACGCAGTATTTT.

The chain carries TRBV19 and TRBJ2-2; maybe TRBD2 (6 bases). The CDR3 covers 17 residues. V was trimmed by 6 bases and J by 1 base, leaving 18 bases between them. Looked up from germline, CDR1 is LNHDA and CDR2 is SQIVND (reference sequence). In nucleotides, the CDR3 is TGTGCCAGTAGCTGGGGGGTTGGACTCAGGAACACCGGGGAGCTGTTTTTT. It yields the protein CASSWGVGLRNTGELFF.

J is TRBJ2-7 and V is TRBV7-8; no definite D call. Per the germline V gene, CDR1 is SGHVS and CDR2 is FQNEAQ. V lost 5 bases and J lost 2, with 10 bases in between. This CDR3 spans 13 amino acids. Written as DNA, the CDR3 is TGTGCCAGCAGCACCTTCCAGGCCTACGAGCAGTACTTC. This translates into CASSTFQAYEQYF. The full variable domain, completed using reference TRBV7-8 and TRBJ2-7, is GAGVSQSPRYKVAKRGQDVALRCDPISGHVSLFWYQQALGQGPEFLTYFQNEAQLDKSGLPSDRFFAERPEGSVSTLKIQRTQQEDSAVYLCASSTFQAYEQYFGPGTRLTVT.

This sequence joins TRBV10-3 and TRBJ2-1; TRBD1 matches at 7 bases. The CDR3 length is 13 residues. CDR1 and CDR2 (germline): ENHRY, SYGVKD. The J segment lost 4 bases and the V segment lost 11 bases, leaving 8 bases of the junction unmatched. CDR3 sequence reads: CASKGTEYNEQFF. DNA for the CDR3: TGTGCCTCCAAGGGGACAGAATACAATGAGCAGTTCTTC.

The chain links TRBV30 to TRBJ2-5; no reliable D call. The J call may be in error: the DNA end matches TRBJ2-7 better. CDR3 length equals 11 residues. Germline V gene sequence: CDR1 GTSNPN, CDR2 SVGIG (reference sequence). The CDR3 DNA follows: TGTGCCTGGAGCCACTCCTACGAGCAGTACTTC. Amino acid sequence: CAWSHSYEQYF.

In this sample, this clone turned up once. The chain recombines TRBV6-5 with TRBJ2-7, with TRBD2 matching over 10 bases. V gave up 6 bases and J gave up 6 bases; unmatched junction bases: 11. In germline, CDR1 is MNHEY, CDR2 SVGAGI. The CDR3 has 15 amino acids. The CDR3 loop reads CASSRLSSGSSEQYF. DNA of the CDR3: TGTGCCAGCAGCAGACTGTCTAGCGGGAGCTCCGAGCAGTACTTC.

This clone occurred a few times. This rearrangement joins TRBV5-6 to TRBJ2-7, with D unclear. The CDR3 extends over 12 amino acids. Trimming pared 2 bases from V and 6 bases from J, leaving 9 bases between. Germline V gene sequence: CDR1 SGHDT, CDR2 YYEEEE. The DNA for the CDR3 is TGTGCCAGCAGCTTCATCCCGGGCGAGCAGTACTTC. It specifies CASSFIPGEQYF. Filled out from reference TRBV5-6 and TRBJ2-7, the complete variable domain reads DAGVTQSPTHLIKTRGQQVTLRCSPKSGHDTVSWYQQALGQGPQFIFQYYEEEERQRGNFPDRFSGHQFPNYSSELNVNALLLGDSALYLCASSFIPGEQYFGPGTRLTVT.

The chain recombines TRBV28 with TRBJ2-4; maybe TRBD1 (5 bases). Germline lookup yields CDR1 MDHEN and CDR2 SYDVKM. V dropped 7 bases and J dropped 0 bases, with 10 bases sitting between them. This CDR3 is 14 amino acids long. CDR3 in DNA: TGTGCCAGCATGACAGTCTTAGCCAAAAACATTCAGTACTTC. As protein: CASMTVLAKNIQYF.

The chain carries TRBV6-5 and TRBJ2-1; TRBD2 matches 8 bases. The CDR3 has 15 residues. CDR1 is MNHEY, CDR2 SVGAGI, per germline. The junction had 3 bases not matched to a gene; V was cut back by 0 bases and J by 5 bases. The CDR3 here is CASSYSTLADNEQFF. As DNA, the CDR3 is TGTGCCAGCAGTTACTCGACACTAGCGGACAATGAGCAGTTCTTC.

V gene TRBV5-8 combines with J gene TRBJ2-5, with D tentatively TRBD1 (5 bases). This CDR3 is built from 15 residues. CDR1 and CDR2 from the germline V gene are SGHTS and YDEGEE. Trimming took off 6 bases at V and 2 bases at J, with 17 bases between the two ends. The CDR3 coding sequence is TGTGCCAGCACCCCCTCCCAGGGAAGGCAAGAGACCCAGTACTTC. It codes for CASTPSQGRQETQYF. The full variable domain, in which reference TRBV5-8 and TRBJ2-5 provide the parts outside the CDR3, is EAGVTQSPTHLIKTRGQQATLRCSPISGHTSVYWYQQALGLGLQFLLWYDEGEERNRGNFPPRFSGRQFPNYSSELNVNALELEDSALYLCASTPSQGRQETQYFGPGTRLLVL.

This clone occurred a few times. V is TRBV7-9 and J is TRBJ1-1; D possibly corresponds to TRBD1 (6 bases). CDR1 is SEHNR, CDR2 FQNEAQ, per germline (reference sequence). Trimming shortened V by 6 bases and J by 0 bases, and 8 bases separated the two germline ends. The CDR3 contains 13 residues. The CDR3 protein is CASSNRVNTEAFF. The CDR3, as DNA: TGTGCCAGCAGTAACAGGGTGAACACTGAAGCTTTCTTT.

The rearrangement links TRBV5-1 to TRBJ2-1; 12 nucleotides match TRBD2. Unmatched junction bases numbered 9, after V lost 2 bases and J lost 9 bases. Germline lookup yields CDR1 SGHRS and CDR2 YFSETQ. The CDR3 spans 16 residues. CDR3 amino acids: CASSLGTSGFGPEQFF. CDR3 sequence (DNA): TGCGCCAGCAGCTTAGGGACTAGCGGGTTTGGCCCTGAGCAGTTCTTC.

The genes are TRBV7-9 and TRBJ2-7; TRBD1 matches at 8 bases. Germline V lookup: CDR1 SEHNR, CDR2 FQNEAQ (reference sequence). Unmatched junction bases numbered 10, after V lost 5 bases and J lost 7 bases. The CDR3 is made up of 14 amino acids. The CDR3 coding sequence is TGTGCCAGCAGCACAACCTGGACAGGGAAGGAGCAGTACTTC. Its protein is CASSTTWTGKEQYF.

The CDR3 DNA reads as TGTGCCACGGAAGGACAATTCCTTGGCACCGGGGAGCTGTTTTTT. This gives the protein CATEGQFLGTGELFF. The chain combines TRBV7-8 with TRBJ2-2; a possible D gene is TRBD1 (5 bases). The CDR3 contains 15 residues. The V gene's germline CDR1 is SGHVS and CDR2 FQNEAQ. V shed 10 bases and J shed 4 bases, with 19 bases lying between them.

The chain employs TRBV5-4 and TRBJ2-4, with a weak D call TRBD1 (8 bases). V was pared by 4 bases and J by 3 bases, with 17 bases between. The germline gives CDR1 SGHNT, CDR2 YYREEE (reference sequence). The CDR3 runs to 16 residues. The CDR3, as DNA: TGTGCCAGCAGCCCAAGGACAGGGAGGGACAAAAACATTCAGTACTTC. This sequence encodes CASSPRTGRDKNIQYF.

The CDR3, as DNA: TGTGCCTGGAGAAGGGCAGGGAACTACAATGAGCAGTTCTTC. Translation: CAWRRAGNYNEQFF. The chain uses TRBV30 and TRBJ2-1; D might be TRBD1 (5 bases). Germline assignment: CDR1 GTSNPN and CDR2 SVGIG (reference sequence). The CDR3 sequence is 14 residues long. The V and J ends lost 3 bases and 3 bases respectively, with 12 bases between them.

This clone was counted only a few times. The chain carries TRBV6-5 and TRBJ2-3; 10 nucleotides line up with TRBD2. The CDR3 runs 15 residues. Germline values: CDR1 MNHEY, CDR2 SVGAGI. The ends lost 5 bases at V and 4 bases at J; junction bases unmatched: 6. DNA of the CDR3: TGTGCCAGCAGTCCCTTAGCGGGAGGTTCAGATACGCAGTATTTT. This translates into CASSPLAGGSDTQYF.

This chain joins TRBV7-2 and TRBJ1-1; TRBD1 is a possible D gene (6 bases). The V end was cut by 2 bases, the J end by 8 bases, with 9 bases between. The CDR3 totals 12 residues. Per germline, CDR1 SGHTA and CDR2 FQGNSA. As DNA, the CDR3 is TGTGCCAGCAGCTTACGGACAGCGGAAGCTTTCTTT. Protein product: CASSLRTAEAFF.